The 9 T cell receptor beta chains below all came from one sample that was sequenced in a study of beta chain features in type 1 diabetes. Since all of the isolated RNA was reverse transcribed, expressed TCRB transcripts were what got sequenced. Sequenced by immunoSEQ multiplex PCR; TCRdb stores in-frame clones only, minus some. Here the sample spans 600,000 to 650,000 clones, roughly 15% being singletons. Sequenced: naive CD4+ T cells from blood. The receptor source for this set is a man aged 18 to 30 in good health.

Comment on this clone: The sample carries other DNA sequences with the same CDR3. This chain links TRBV18 with TRBJ1-1; D is ambiguous. The V end was cut by 0 bases, the J end by 2 bases, with 7 bases between. Germline CDR1 KGHSH, CDR2 LQKENI. The CDR3 covers 14 residues. The CDR3 DNA reads as TGTGCCAGCTCACCACCGTCTAGAAACACTGAAGCTTTCTTT. It translates to CASSPPSRNTEAFF. The full variable domain, rest sourced from reference TRBV18 and TRBJ1-1, is NAGVMQNPRHLVRRRGQEARLRCSPMKGHSHVYWYRQLPEEGLKFMVYLQKENIIDESGMPKERFSAEFPKEGPSILRIQQVVRGDSAAYFCASSPPSRNTEAFFGQGTRLTVV.

This clone appeared a few times. The chain is built from TRBV7-2 and TRBJ1-3, with a tentative D call TRBD1 (6 bases). The CDR3 loop spans 16 amino acids. CDR1 is SGHTA and CDR2 is FQGNSA in the germline V gene. The germline V and J ends were trimmed by 5 bases and 0 bases, with 14 bases remaining between them. As DNA, the CDR3 is TGTGCCAGCAGCCCCCGACAGGCTAACTCTGGAAACACCATATATTTT. As protein: CASSPRQANSGNTIYF.

This clone came up a few times. The V and J genes are TRBV14 and TRBJ2-3, with 12 bases matching TRBD2. The CDR3 spans 19 residues. Germline V gene lookup returns CDR1 SGHDN and CDR2 FVKESK. The ends lost 1 base at V and 3 bases at J; junction bases unmatched: 11. The CDR3 coding sequence is TGTGCCAGCAGCCAAGTAGTTTTCACTAGCGGGAGGAATACAGATACGCAGTATTTT. Residues: CASSQVVFTSGRNTDTQYF. Full variable domain (missing parts from reference TRBV14 and TRBJ2-3): EAGVTQFPSHSVIEKGQTVTLRCDPISGHDNLYWYRRVMGKEIKFLLHFVKESKQDESGMPNNRFLAERTGGTYSTLKVQPAELEDSGVYFCASSQVVFTSGRNTDTQYFGPGTRLTVL.

V usage is TRBV10-3 and J usage is TRBJ2-1; TRBD2 agrees at 10 bases. Unmatched junction bases numbered 7, after V lost 11 bases and J lost 3 bases. CDR3 length: 14 amino acids. CDR1 and CDR2 from the germline V gene are ENHRY and SYGVKD. This CDR3 is CAVWTSGDYNEQFF. As DNA, the CDR3 is TGTGCCGTCTGGACTAGCGGAGACTACAATGAGCAGTTCTTC.

The chain employs TRBV18 and TRBJ1-2; 8 nucleotides match TRBD1. The junction had 8 bases not matched to a gene; V was cut back by 2 bases and J by 3 bases. The germline V gene encodes CDR1 KGHSH and CDR2 LQKENI. The CDR3 covers 16 residues. CDR3 in amino acids: CASSPGRGQFHYGYTF. DNA of the CDR3: TGTGCCAGCTCACCAGGCAGGGGGCAATTTCACTATGGCTACACCTTC.

This clone was seen a few times. CDR3: CASSHLDIGYGYTF. The CDR3 coding sequence is TGCGCCAGCAGCCATCTAGACATCGGGTATGGCTACACCTTC. The chain links TRBV4-1 to TRBJ1-2; no reliable D call. The CDR3 covers 14 residues. The germline V and J ends were trimmed by 3 bases and 5 bases, with 13 bases remaining between them. Germline V gene sequence: CDR1 MGHRA, CDR2 YSYEKL.

This clone was picked up a small number of times. This rearrangement joins TRBV29-1 to TRBJ2-3, with a tentative D call TRBD2 (7 bases). Trimming took 4 bases from V and 2 from J, leaving 16 bases between them. The germline V gene has CDR1 SQVTM and CDR2 ANQGSEA. This CDR3 has 15 amino acids. CDR3: CSVGGGRDITDTQYF. In nucleotides, the CDR3 is TGCAGCGTTGGGGGGGGGCGAGATATCACAGATACGCAGTATTTT.

This chain uses TRBV5-1 with TRBJ1-1; TRBD1 might be the D (6 bases). Trimming removed 2 bases from V and 6 bases from J, with 11 bases in between. The CDR3 loop spans 13 amino acids. Germline loops: CDR1 SGHRS, CDR2 YFSETQ. The DNA for the CDR3 is TGCGCCAGCAGCTTAGGACAGTTCGCTGAAGCTTTCTTT. Translating gives CASSLGQFAEAFF.

This clone was recorded a few times. The V call is TRBV5-1, the J call TRBJ2-6, with unresolved D. V gave up 4 bases and J gave up 0 bases, with 5 bases separating them. The germline CDR1 and CDR2 sequences are SGHRS and YFSETQ. CDR3 length equals 14 residues. CDR3 loop: CASSESSGANVLTF. The CDR3 DNA reads as TGCGCCAGCAGCGAGAGCTCTGGGGCCAACGTCCTGACTTTC.